These 20 T cell receptor beta chains were all obtained from the same sample, sequenced in a study of CD8 T cells in ankylosing spondylitis. Each CDR3 protein is one row after TCRdb ran MiXCR on the 5' RACE reads. The table lists about 240,000 distinct CDR3 sequences, about 9.1% of them singletons. The sequenced sample was blood, either unsorted or a sorted T cell fraction (not recorded which). Receptors were obtained from a male donor with ankylosing spondylitis or in good health (not recorded which).

The chain carries TRBV7-9 and TRBJ2-1; TRBD1 is a possible D gene (6 bases). This CDR3 has 13 amino acids. V was clipped by 5 bases and J by 9 bases, with 14 bases between them. Germline V gene sequence: CDR1 SEHNR, CDR2 FQNEAQ (reference sequence). CDR3 in DNA: TGTGCCAGCAGCCCCGGACAGCAAGGTGAGCAGTTCTTC. Amino acid sequence: CASSPGQQGEQFF. The whole variable domain, remainder taken from reference TRBV7-9 and TRBJ2-1, is DTGVSQNPRHKITKRGQNVTFRCDPISEHNRLYWYRQTLGQGPEFLTYFQNEAQLEKSRLLSDRFSAERPKGSFSTLEIQRTEQGDSAMYLCASSPGQQGEQFFGPGTRLTVL.

This clonotype was counted ten times or more. The chain links TRBV27 to TRBJ2-1; D is possibly TRBD2 (6 bases). CDR3 size: 15 residues. CDR1 and CDR2 (germline): MNHEY, SMNVEV (reference sequence). Trimming removed 5 bases at V and 6 bases at J, with 17 bases between. The CDR3 protein is CASSPGRRGRNEQFF. The CDR3 nucleotides are TGTGCCAGCAGTCCGGGTAGGAGGGGCCGCAATGAGCAGTTCTTC.

This clonotype was counted ten times or more. The V gene is TRBV6-6, the J gene TRBJ2-3, with D uncertain. The CDR3 extends over 12 amino acids. CDR1 is MNHNY, CDR2 SVGAGI, per germline (reference sequence). V was cut by 5 bases and J by 4 bases, with 7 bases left in between. The CDR3 sequence: CASSTPPDTQYF. The CDR3 DNA reads as TGTGCCAGCAGTACCCCTCCAGATACGCAGTATTTT.

The V and J genes are TRBV20-1 and TRBJ2-1; possible D gene TRBD1, 5 bases. The CDR3 loop spans 15 amino acids. Trimming left V 5 bases short and J 5 bases short, with 19 bases between. CDR1 and CDR2 from the germline V gene are DFQATT and SNEGSKA (reference sequence). Here the CDR3 DNA reads TGCAGTGCTGGCGCCCAGGGATTTTTTCACAATGAGCAGTTCTTC. Its protein is CSAGAQGFFHNEQFF.

This clonotype was seen repeatedly, ten times or more. This chain uses TRBV2 with TRBJ2-7; TRBD2 matches at 10 bases. The germline V gene has CDR1 SNHLY and CDR2 FYNNEI. V dropped 2 bases and J dropped 4; count of bases not matched to a gene: 2. The CDR3 contains 14 residues. The CDR3 DNA sequence: TGTGCCAGCAGTGAATCAGCGGGAGGGTACGAGCAGTACTTC. It yields the protein CASSESAGGYEQYF. Full variable domain (rest looked up from reference TRBV2 and TRBJ2-7): EPEVTQTPSHQVTQMGQEVILRCVPISNHLYFYWYRQILGQKVEFLVSFYNNEISEKSEIFDDQFSVERPDGSNFTLKIRSTKLEDSAMYFCASSESAGGYEQYFGPGTRLTVT.

In its sample, this clonotype was seen many times. The V gene is TRBV12-3 or TRBV12-4, the J gene TRBJ1-2; D is undetermined. V lost 5 bases and J 6 bases, leaving 19 bases between the germline ends. The CDR3 is 15 residues long. In DNA, the CDR3 is TGTGCCAGCAGTCCATCCCAAGGAGGGATCCATGGCTACACCTTC. It codes for CASSPSQGGIHGYTF.

This clonotype was found many times. The gene calls are TRBV7-2 and TRBJ1-5; possible D gene TRBD1, 6 bases. Germline V gene lookup returns CDR1 SGHTA and CDR2 FQGNSA. The CDR3 runs to 15 residues. V lost 2 bases and J 1 base, leaving 9 bases between the germline ends. CDR3 sequence: CASSLMRGSNQPQHF. The CDR3 DNA follows: TGTGCCAGCAGCTTAATGAGGGGGAGCAATCAGCCCCAGCATTTT.

This clonotype was seen many times. The J gene is TRBJ2-3, the V gene TRBV12-3 or TRBV12-4, with 9 positions matching TRBD2. V trimming: 3 bases; J trimming: 1 base; junction bases outside the gene matches: 2. This CDR3 has 15 residues. The CDR3 DNA reads as TGTGCCAGCAGTTTTAGCGGGAGCCGCACAGATACGCAGTATTTT. This encodes CASSFSGSRTDTQYF.

The V call is TRBV19, the J call TRBJ2-1; 9 bases are shared with TRBD2. Germline CDR1 LNHDA, CDR2 SQIVND (reference sequence). With V trimmed by 7 bases and J by 4 bases, 11 bases remained unmatched. The CDR3 covers 16 residues. CDR3 in DNA: TGTGCCAGTACCCAAGAGCCTAGCGGGGTTTACAATGAGCAGTTCTTC. Translating gives CASTQEPSGVYNEQFF.

This clonotype was counted at least ten times. The chain joins TRBV20-1 to TRBJ1-6; D unresolved. V lost 0 bases, J lost 6 bases, and 6 bases lay in between. Germline V lookup: CDR1 DFQATT, CDR2 SNEGSKA (reference sequence). The CDR3 totals 13 residues. The CDR3 sequence is CSARDLINSPLHF. CDR3 in DNA: TGCAGTGCTAGAGACCTCATTAATTCACCCCTCCACTTT.

This clonotype has ten or more counts. This chain uses TRBV7-8 with TRBJ2-7; 7 bases match TRBD2. The CDR3 runs 16 residues. The germline gives CDR1 SGHVS, CDR2 FQNEAQ. Trimming cost V 1 base and J 1 base; bases outside gene matches: 7. The CDR3 nucleotides read TGTGCCAGCAGCTTAGAGCCGGGAGGTTGGTCCTACGAGCAGTACTTC. This encodes CASSLEPGGWSYEQYF.

The table lists this clonotype with a few counts. V gene TRBV27 combines with J gene TRBJ2-2; D gene unclear. The CDR3 has 14 residues. V was shortened by 5 bases and J by 1 base, with 8 bases between the two germline ends. CDR1 and CDR2 (germline): MNHEY, SMNVEV (reference sequence). CDR3: CASSTDGNTGELFF. The DNA of the CDR3 is TGTGCCAGCAGTACCGACGGGAACACCGGGGAGCTGTTTTTT.

This clonotype was seen ten or more times. This chain uses TRBV7-6 with TRBJ2-3; D is possibly TRBD2 (5 bases). The V end was cut by 2 bases, the J end by 5 bases, with 17 bases between. CDR1 is SGHVS and CDR2 is FNYEAQ in the germline V gene. The CDR3 spans 16 residues. This CDR3 reads CASSLYGRGNGDTQYF. CDR3 in DNA: TGTGCCAGCAGCTTATACGGACGAGGGAATGGAGATACGCAGTATTTT.

In this sample, this clonotype turned up many times. The chain combines TRBV19 with TRBJ1-5, with TRBD1 as a possible D gene (5 bases). CDR1 is LNHDA, CDR2 SQIVND, per germline (reference sequence). The CDR3 is 15 amino acids. Trimming took off 3 bases at V and 4 bases at J, with 13 bases between the two ends. DNA for the CDR3: TGTGCCAGTAGTATCGATCAGGGCAGGAATCAGCCCCAGCATTTT. Amino acid sequence: CASSIDQGRNQPQHF.

This rearrangement joins TRBV12-3 or TRBV12-4 to TRBJ1-2, with a possible D match to TRBD1 (6 bases). Trimming cost V 5 bases and J 2 bases, with 6 bases left between them. The CDR3 loop spans 12 amino acids. The CDR3 loop reads CASSGQNYGYTF. In nucleotides, the CDR3 is TGTGCCAGCAGTGGACAGAACTATGGCTACACCTTC.

This clonotype was seen at least ten times. V and J are TRBV2 and TRBJ2-1, with D tentatively TRBD1 or TRBD2 (5 bases each). Trimming took off 7 bases at V and 5 bases at J, with 15 bases between the two ends. CDR1 is SNHLY, CDR2 FYNNEI, per germline. This CDR3 comprises 14 residues. CDR3: CASTPGTADNEQFF. The CDR3 nucleotides are TGTGCCAGCACCCCCGGGACGGCGGACAATGAGCAGTTCTTC.

Details on this clonotype: Since a much larger clone is just one base distant, this may be a read error. The chain couples TRBV9 to TRBJ2-3; D remains ambiguous. The CDR3 spans 13 residues. Germline V CDR1 and CDR2: SGDLS, YYNGEE. CDR3 protein: CAGSVAGRDTQYF. CDR3 DNA: TGTGCCGGCAGCGTAGCCGGTAGAGATACGCAGTATTTT.

This clonotype occurred many times. The chain joins TRBV20-1 to TRBJ1-2, with D unresolved. Germline values: CDR1 DFQATT, CDR2 SNEGSKA (reference sequence). The ends were cut back, 0 bases at V and 2 bases at J, with 4 bases in the middle. This CDR3 is 12 amino acids long. The CDR3 is CSARDLNYGYTF. The CDR3, as DNA: TGCAGTGCTAGAGACCTAAACTATGGCTACACCTTC.

This clonotype occurred many times. V and J are TRBV20-1 and TRBJ1-5; D unclear. Between the trimmed V and J ends, which lost 0 bases and 6 bases, there was a span of 12 bases. The germline V gene has CDR1 DFQATT and CDR2 SNEGSKA (reference sequence). CDR3 size: 14 residues. CDR3 nucleotide sequence: TGCAGTGCTAGAGATTCGGGTAACGGTCAGCCCCAGCATTTT. This codes for CSARDSGNGQPQHF.

This clonotype showed up many times. This chain connects TRBV9 to TRBJ1-1; 10 positions match TRBD1. The CDR3 is 15 amino acids. Germline V gene data show CDR1 as SGDLS and CDR2 as YYNGEE. V lost 0 bases and J lost 3; bases outside the gene matches: 2. The CDR3 coding sequence is TGTGCCAGCAGCGTAGCCGGACAGGGGGACACTGAAGCTTTCTTT. Residues: CASSVAGQGDTEAFF.